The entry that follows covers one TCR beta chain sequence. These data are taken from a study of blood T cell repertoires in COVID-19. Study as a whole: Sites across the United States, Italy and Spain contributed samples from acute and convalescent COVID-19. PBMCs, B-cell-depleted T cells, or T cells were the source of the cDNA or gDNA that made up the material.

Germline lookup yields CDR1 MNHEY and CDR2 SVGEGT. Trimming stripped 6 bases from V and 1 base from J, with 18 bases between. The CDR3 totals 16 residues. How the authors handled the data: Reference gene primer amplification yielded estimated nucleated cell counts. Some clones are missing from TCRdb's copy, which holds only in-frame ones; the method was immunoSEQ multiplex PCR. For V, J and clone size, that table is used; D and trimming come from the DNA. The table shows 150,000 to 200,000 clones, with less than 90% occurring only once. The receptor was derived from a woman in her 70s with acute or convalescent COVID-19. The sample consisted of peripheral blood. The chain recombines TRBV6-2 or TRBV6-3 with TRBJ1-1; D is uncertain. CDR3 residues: CASSSAALGRNTEAFF. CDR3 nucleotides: TGTGCCAGCAGCTCAGCAGCCCTAGGGAGGAACACTGAAGCTTTCTTT.